What follows are 21 T cell receptor beta chains derived from one specimen sequenced in a study of T cell responses to AZD1222 COVID-19 vaccine. Here immunoSEQ multiplex PCR was the method, and the copy in TCRdb shows in-frame clones only, minus some. The top ten clones hold approximately 6.4% of a sample with 95,000 to 120,000 clones, around 88% of them seen once. Sequenced material: peripheral blood, taken 28 days after the second AZD1222 dose. These receptors came from an adult who received the AZD1222 COVID-19 vaccine.

The DNA for the CDR3 is TGTGCCAGTAGTATGGGGACAGGGGCATTCGGCTACACCTTC. It translates to CASSMGTGAFGYTF. The V and J genes are TRBV19 and TRBJ1-2, with 10 positions matching TRBD1. The J segment lost 8 bases and the V segment lost 3 bases, leaving 6 bases of the junction unmatched. The CDR3 extends over 14 amino acids. The germline gives CDR1 LNHDA, CDR2 SQIVND (reference sequence).

A single count supports this clone. The chain has TRBV7-2 and TRBJ2-5; D gene ambiguous. The germline V gene has CDR1 SGHTA and CDR2 FQGNSA. The CDR3 extends over 15 amino acids. V was shortened by 0 bases and J by 1 base, with 9 bases between the two germline ends. The CDR3 region is CASSLARAGQETQYF. CDR3 DNA sequence: TGTGCCAGCAGCTTAGCACGGGCAGGCCAAGAGACCCAGTACTTC.

In its sample, this clone was seen a few times. This sequence joins TRBV2 and TRBJ1-5, with TRBD1 as a possible D gene (6 bases). The CDR3 loop spans 15 amino acids. Germline loops: CDR1 SNHLY, CDR2 FYNNEI. Trimming shortened V by 1 base and J by 1 base, and 8 bases separated the two germline ends. The CDR3, as DNA: TGTGCCAGCAGTGAAGAGGGGGGGAGCAATCAGCCCCAGCATTTT. It codes for CASSEEGGSNQPQHF.

The genes are TRBV6-4 and TRBJ2-3; 9 bases align to TRBD1. The germline CDR1 and CDR2 sequences are MRHNA and SNTAGT. CDR3 size: 15 residues. After removal of 5 bases from V and 2 bases from J, the junction contained 5 bases not matched to a gene. CDR3 nucleotides: TGTGCCAGCAGTCCCGGGACAGGGCACACAGATACGCAGTATTTT. It translates to CASSPGTGHTDTQYF.

The V call is TRBV18, the J call TRBJ1-4; D is undetermined. Trimming pared 3 bases from V and 3 bases from J, leaving 5 bases between. This CDR3 has 13 residues. Germline V lookup: CDR1 KGHSH, CDR2 LQKENI. The CDR3 is CASSPMANEKLFF. The CDR3, as DNA: TGTGCCAGCTCACCGATGGCTAATGAAAAACTGTTTTTT.

V and J are TRBV7-9 and TRBJ1-1; D remains ambiguous. Trimming cost V 7 bases and J 4 bases, with 10 bases left between them. Germline V lookup: CDR1 SEHNR, CDR2 FQNEAQ (reference sequence). The CDR3 is 12 amino acids. The CDR3 DNA reads TGTGCCAGCATGCCGCGAACCACTGAAGCTTTCTTT. Translated, it gives CASMPRTTEAFF.

In nucleotides, the CDR3 is TGTGCCAGCAGCAAAGCGGCGGGCACCGGGGAGCTGTTTTTT. Amino acids: CASSKAAGTGELFF. The J gene is TRBJ2-2, the V gene TRBV7-2; D perhaps matches TRBD2 (5 bases). Germline V gene lookup returns CDR1 SGHTA and CDR2 FQGNSA. V shed 5 bases and J shed 4 bases, with 11 bases lying between them. This CDR3 has 14 residues. Supplemented by reference TRBV7-2 and TRBJ2-2, the full variable domain reads GAGVSQSPSNKVTEKGKDVELRCDPISGHTALYWYRQSLGQGLEFLIYFQGNSAPDKSGLPSDRFSAERTGGSVSTLTIQRTQQEDSAVYLCASSKAAGTGELFFGEGSRLTVL.

The chain combines TRBV5-1 with TRBJ2-1, with 8 positions matching TRBD1. The CDR3 loop spans 16 amino acids. Trimming at V came to 2 bases and at J to 6 bases, leaving 10 bases not matched to a gene. Per the germline V gene, CDR1 is SGHRS and CDR2 is YFSETQ. The CDR3 nucleotides are TGCGCCAGCAGCTTATCGGGACAGGCCCTCGGCAATGAGCAGTTCTTC. It codes for CASSLSGQALGNEQFF.

A single count supports this clone. The chain uses TRBV7-2 and TRBJ1-2, with no clear D. Trimming took 1 base from V and 2 from J, leaving 2 bases between them. The CDR3 contains 12 residues. The germline V gene encodes CDR1 SGHTA and CDR2 FQGNSA. CDR3 loop: CASSLENYGYTF. In nucleotides, the CDR3 is TGTGCCAGCAGCTTAGAAAACTATGGCTACACCTTC.

The J gene is TRBJ2-5, the V gene TRBV19, with 9 bases fitting TRBD1. This CDR3 comprises 16 residues. From germline, CDR1 is LNHDA and CDR2 SQIVND (reference sequence). V trimming: 5 bases; J trimming: 4 bases; junction bases outside the gene matches: 11. For the CDR3, the DNA is TGTGCCAGTAGTCCCCGACAGGGGGGTTCTCTAGAGACCCAGTACTTC. This gives the protein CASSPRQGGSLETQYF.

The V gene is TRBV19, the J gene TRBJ1-5; D gene uncertain. This CDR3 is 15 amino acids long. V was shortened by 5 bases and J by 0 bases, with 11 bases between the two germline ends. Germline CDR1 and CDR2: LNHDA and SQIVND (reference sequence). CDR3 DNA sequence: TGTGCCAGTAGTTGGGCTCAGGATAGCAATCAGCCCCAGCATTTT. Encoded protein: CASSWAQDSNQPQHF.

As concerns this clone: The junction and the germline gene differ at one end; a read error may be behind it. The chain joins TRBV27 to TRBJ1-6; maybe TRBD1 (6 bases). Germline assignment: CDR1 MNHEY and CDR2 SMNVEV (reference sequence). The CDR3 loop spans 13 amino acids. The CDR3 spells CATSTGNFSPLHF. CDR3 in DNA: TGTGCCACCAGTACAGGGAATTTTTCACCCCTCCACTTT.

This clone was detected only once. The chain uses TRBV3-1 (or the pseudogene TRBV3-2) and TRBJ1-1; the D gene is possibly TRBD1 (5 bases). Germline V gene data show CDR1 as LGHDT and CDR2 as YNNKEL (reference sequence). The CDR3 runs 14 residues. V lost 5 bases and J 3 bases, leaving 13 bases between the germline ends. The CDR3 here is CASSKGDRYTEAFF. The CDR3 bases are TGTGCCAGCAGCAAAGGGGACCGTTACACTGAAGCTTTCTTT.

This clone was observed a handful of times. The rearrangement links TRBV6-2 or TRBV6-3 to TRBJ1-5, with 8 bases identical to TRBD1. CDR3 length: 14 amino acids. Germline V lookup: CDR1 MNHEY, CDR2 SVGEGT. V dropped 4 bases and J dropped 4; count of bases not matched to a gene: 3. In DNA form, the CDR3 reads TGTGCCAGCAGTTCAGGGGGCTGGAATCAGCCCCAGCATTTT. This codes for CASSSGGWNQPQHF.

The CDR3 protein is CASSESKLAGTGELFF. DNA of the CDR3: TGTGCCAGCAGCGAGAGTAAGCTTGCCGGCACCGGGGAGCTGTTTTTT. The V and J genes are TRBV11-2 and TRBJ2-2, with unresolved D. CDR3 length: 16 residues. Germline V CDR1 and CDR2: SGHAT, FQNNGV. Trimming shortened V by 5 bases and J by 4 bases, and 17 bases separated the two germline ends.

V and J are TRBV11-2 and TRBJ1-1; D unresolved. This CDR3 region has 12 residues. The ends were cut back, 2 bases at V and 1 base at J, with 2 bases in the middle. Looked up from germline, CDR1 is SGHAT and CDR2 is FQNNGV. Here the CDR3 DNA reads TGTGCCAGCAGCTTATCGAACACTGAAGCTTTCTTT. Translation: CASSLSNTEAFF.

This chain connects TRBV27 to TRBJ2-7; 9 positions agree with TRBD1. The CDR3 has 13 amino acids. Trimming cost V 5 bases and J 6 bases; bases outside gene matches: 5. The germline V gene encodes CDR1 MNHEY and CDR2 SMNVEV (reference sequence). CDR3 sequence (DNA): TGTGCCAGCAGTCTTAACAGGGGGCGCGAGCAGTACTTC. Protein: CASSLNRGREQYF.

The chain is built from TRBV19 and TRBJ1-6; 9 positions agree with TRBD1. The CDR3 extends over 14 amino acids. V lost 5 bases, J lost 8 bases, and 4 bases stayed unmatched. The germline V gene has CDR1 LNHDA and CDR2 SQIVND (reference sequence). CDR3 in DNA: TGTGCCAGTAGTCGGACAGGGGCGGATTCACCCCTCCACTTT. It yields the protein CASSRTGADSPLHF. Drawing the rest from reference TRBV19 and TRBJ1-6, the complete variable domain is DGGITQSPKYLFRKEGQNVTLSCEQNLNHDAMYWYRQDPGQGLRLIYYSQIVNDFQKGDIAEGYSVSREKKESFPLTVTSAQKNPTAFYLCASSRTGADSPLHFGNGTRLTVT.

This chain links TRBV7-9 with TRBJ2-7, with D hard to call. The germline V gene has CDR1 SEHNR and CDR2 FQNEAQ (reference sequence). V dropped 10 bases and J dropped 2 bases, with 12 bases sitting between them. The CDR3 consists of 12 residues. The CDR3 DNA sequence: TGTGCCACCACAACAGCAACCTACGAGCAGTACTTC. Translating it yields CATTTATYEQYF.

The chain joins TRBV7-2 to TRBJ2-3; TRBD2 matches at 14 bases. The germline CDR1 and CDR2 sequences are SGHTA and FQGNSA. With 11 bases clipped from V and 5 bases from J, the junction kept 12 bases outside the gene matches. The CDR3 consists of 16 residues. The CDR3 reads CASAKGLAGALDTQYF. Here the CDR3 DNA reads TGTGCCTCAGCCAAGGGACTAGCGGGGGCCTTAGATACGCAGTATTTT.

This clone was detected once. The genes are TRBV19 and TRBJ1-1; 7 bases map to TRBD1. Germline V gives CDR1 LNHDA, CDR2 SQIVND (reference sequence). J was trimmed by 0 bases and V by 6 bases; bases with no gene match: 10. This CDR3 comprises 16 residues. The CDR3 loop reads CASSPAQGLMNTEAFF. The CDR3 DNA reads TGTGCCAGTAGCCCGGCACAGGGGCTAATGAACACTGAAGCTTTCTTT.